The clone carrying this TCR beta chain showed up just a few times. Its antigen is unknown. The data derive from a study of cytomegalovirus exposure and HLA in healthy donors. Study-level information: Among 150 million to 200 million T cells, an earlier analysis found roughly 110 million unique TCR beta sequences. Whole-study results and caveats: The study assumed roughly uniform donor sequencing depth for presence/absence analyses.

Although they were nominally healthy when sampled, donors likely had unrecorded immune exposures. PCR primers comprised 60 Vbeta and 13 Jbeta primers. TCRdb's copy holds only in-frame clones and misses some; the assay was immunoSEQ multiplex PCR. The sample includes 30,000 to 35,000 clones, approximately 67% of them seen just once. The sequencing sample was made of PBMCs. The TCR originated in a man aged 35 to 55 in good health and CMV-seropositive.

Written as DNA, the CDR3 is TGTGCCAGTACCCATGGAGGGCAGGGTCGGGAGACCCAGTACTTC. It yields the protein CASTHGGQGRETQYF. The chain has TRBV19 and TRBJ2-5, with D tentatively TRBD2 (6 bases). CDR3 length: 15 residues. Trimming removed 7 bases at V and 5 bases at J, with 20 bases between. Germline V gene sequence: CDR1 LNHDA, CDR2 SQIVND (reference sequence).